The clone carrying this T cell receptor (beta chain) was seen at least ten times. Samples came from axillary lymph nodes draining the breast cancer. TCRdb used MiXCR to reprocess the multiplex PCR reads, holding one entry per CDR3 protein. The sample yields roughly 80,000 distinct CDR3 sequences, about 21% seen once. The sample belongs to a study of breast tumors, draining lymph nodes, adjacent tissues. Germline trimming cut 5 bases from V and 9 bases from J; bases unmatched to any gene: 17. This CDR3 has 17 amino acids. The chain employs TRBV12-3 or TRBV12-4 and TRBJ2-5; 11 bases align to TRBD2. The origin of this receptor is a female donor with breast cancer. Some clones in this sample may be carry-over from other donors' samples. Material for sequencing was axillary lymph node tissue. As DNA, the CDR3 is TGTGCCAGCAGTGCCCGACTAGCGGGGTTACAAGAGTCGGCCCAGTACTTC. Amino acids: CASSARLAGLQESAQYF.